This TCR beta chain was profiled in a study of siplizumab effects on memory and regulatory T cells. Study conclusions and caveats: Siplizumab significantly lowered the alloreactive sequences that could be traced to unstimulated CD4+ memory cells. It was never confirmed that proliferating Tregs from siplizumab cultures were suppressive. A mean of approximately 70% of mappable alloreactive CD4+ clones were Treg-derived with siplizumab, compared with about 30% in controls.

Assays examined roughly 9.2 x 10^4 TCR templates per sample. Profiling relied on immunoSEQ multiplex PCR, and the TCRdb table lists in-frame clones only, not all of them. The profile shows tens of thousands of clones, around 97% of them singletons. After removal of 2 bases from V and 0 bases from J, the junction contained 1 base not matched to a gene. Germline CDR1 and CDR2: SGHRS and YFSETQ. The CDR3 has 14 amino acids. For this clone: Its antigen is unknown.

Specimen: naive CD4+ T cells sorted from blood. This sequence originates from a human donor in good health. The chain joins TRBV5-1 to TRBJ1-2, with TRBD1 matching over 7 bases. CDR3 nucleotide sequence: TGCGCCAGCAGCTTCGACAGGGCTAACTATGGCTACACCTTC. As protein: CASSFDRANYGYTF.